The rows below give T cell receptor beta chains drawn from one sample of a study of CD8 T cells in Susac syndrome. TCRdb re-called the immunoSEQ multiplex PCR reads through MiXCR, storing one row per CDR3 protein. Of some 150,000 distinct CDR3 sequences in the sample, roughly 95% are singletons; the top ten hold roughly 0.15%. Material for sequencing was CD8+ T cells from PBMCs. These receptors were taken from a human donor with multiple sclerosis. Both conserved end residues are part of each CDR3. The D gene is left open where the match is weak. Size values are once, few and many counts, or a class for expanded clones, and some rows have none.

CDR3 DNA,CDR3 protein,clone size,D gene,V gene,J gene
TGTGCCAGCGGTTACAGTGCCGACTACGGGGAGACCCAGTACTTC,CASGYSADYGETQYF,-,-,TRBV27,TRBJ2-5
TGTGCCAGCAGTTCCAGGGTCTACGAGCAGTACTTC,CASSSRVYEQYF,-,-,TRBV12-3/TRBV12-4,TRBJ2-7
TGTGCCAGCAGCTCCCGGGACAGCTCGGAAGCTTTCTTT,CASSSRDSSEAFF,-,TRBD1,TRBV12-3/TRBV12-4,TRBJ1-1
TGTGCCAGCAGTTACCAAGGGACAGGGGTTTCACCCCTCCACTTT,CASSYQGTGVSPLHF,-,TRBD1,TRBV27,TRBJ1-6
TGTGCCAGCAGTGCGGGACGGTTGATCTACGAGCAGTACTTC,CASSAGRLIYEQYF,-,-,TRBV27,TRBJ2-7
TGTGCCACCAGCAGAGAAGGGGCGGGGGAGGAGACCCAGTACTTC,CATSREGAGEETQYF,-,TRBD2,TRBV15,TRBJ2-5
TGCAGCGTTGAATTGGTAACACCAGATAGCACAGATACGCAGTATTTT,CSVELVTPDSTDTQYF,once,-,TRBV29-1,TRBJ2-3
TGTGCCATTGCCCCGGGACTAGAACAAGAGACCCAGTACTTC,CAIAPGLEQETQYF,-,TRBD2,TRBV3-1,TRBJ2-5
TGTGCCAGCAGCTGTATAGCAGGGGAAGGTAGTCAGCCCCAGCATTTT,CASSCIAGEGSQPQHF,-,-,TRBV7-3,TRBJ1-5
TGTGCCAGCAGTCCTATAGCGGGAGGGGAGACCCAGTACTTC,CASSPIAGGETQYF,-,TRBD2,TRBV12-3/TRBV12-4,TRBJ2-5
TGTGCCAGCAGCCTCGACTTTTCCTACGAGCAGTACTTC,CASSLDFSYEQYF,-,-,TRBV27,TRBJ2-7
TGTGCCAGCAGTGAGGGGCAGGGACGTCAGCCCCAGCATTTT,CASSEGQGRQPQHF,-,-,TRBV2,TRBJ1-5
TGTGCCAGCAGCCAAGGCAACGGAAACACCATATATTTT,CASSQGNGNTIYF,once,-,TRBV4-2,TRBJ1-3
TGTGCCAGCAGCTTCGACAGGGTTCAGTACTTC,CASSFDRVQYF,few,TRBD1,TRBV7-9,TRBJ2-5
TGCAGTGCTAGAGCCAGACTGACAGGGGATGAGCAGTTCTTC,CSARARLTGDEQFF,once,TRBD1,TRBV20-1,TRBJ2-1
TGCAGTGCTAGAGCCTCCGAAAACTATAGCAATCAGCCCCAGCATTTT,CSARASENYSNQPQHF,-,-,TRBV20-1,TRBJ1-5
TGTGCCAGCAGCAGTCCGGACAGGGGAATAGAAGAGACCCAGTACTTC,CASSSPDRGIEETQYF,-,TRBD1,TRBV9,TRBJ2-5
TGTGCCAGCAGTTGGGTTGCGGCCAGCAATCAGCCCCAGCATTTT,CASSWVAASNQPQHF,-,-,TRBV27,TRBJ1-5
TGTGCCACCAGTGATTTAAACAGGGGAAACAATCAGCCCCAGCATTTT,CATSDLNRGNNQPQHF,-,TRBD1,TRBV24-1,TRBJ1-5
TGTGCCAGCAGCCCGGCCGTGGACACTGAAGCTTTCTTT,CASSPAVDTEAFF,-,-,TRBV7-9,TRBJ1-1
TGCAGCGTTGAAGAACAGGGGGCAGGCAATGAGCAGTTCTTC,CSVEEQGAGNEQFF,-,TRBD1,TRBV29-1,TRBJ2-1
TGTGCCTGGGGCGGTGTAAGCTCTGGGGCCAACGTCCTGACTTTC,CAWGGVSSGANVLTF,-,-,TRBV30,TRBJ2-6
TGTGCCTCCCGCGGGACAGGGTTCAATGAGCAGTTCTTC,CASRGTGFNEQFF,once,TRBD1,TRBV30,TRBJ2-1
TGCAGCGTTGACAGAGAACCCATTTCGGGGGCTTTCTTT,CSVDREPISGAFF,-,-,TRBV29-1,TRBJ1-1
TGTGCCAGCAGCCCCGGTAGGAATGAGCAGTTCTTC,CASSPGRNEQFF,-,-,TRBV7-9,TRBJ2-1
TGTGCCAGCAGCCGTGGGGCGGTAAACAGGGGGCCGGCAGATACGCAGTATTTT,CASSRGAVNRGPADTQYF,-,TRBD1,TRBV7-8,TRBJ2-3
TGTGCCAGCAACGAAGGGGGTCCACCCTCCTCCTACGAGCAGTACTTC,CASNEGGPPSSYEQYF,-,-,TRBV6-2/TRBV6-3,TRBJ2-7
TGTGCCAGCAGCCTAAGACCAGATAATTCACCCCTCCACTTT,CASSLRPDNSPLHF,-,-,TRBV14,TRBJ1-6
TGTGCCAGCAGTTCGACAGGGGGCCCCTACGAGCAGTACTTC,CASSSTGGPYEQYF,-,TRBD1,TRBV2,TRBJ2-7
TGTGCCAGCAGCCAAGTTGCAACCGAGGCGTACAATGAGCAGTTCTTC,CASSQVATEAYNEQFF,-,-,TRBV3-1,TRBJ2-1
TGTGCCTGGAGCAGGGGCCTGGGGTCCTACGAGCAGTACTTC,CAWSRGLGSYEQYF,-,-,TRBV30,TRBJ2-7
TGTGCCAGTAGTATCTTCGGCAGAAACTACGAGCAGTACTTC,CASSIFGRNYEQYF,-,-,TRBV19,TRBJ2-7
TGCAGTGCTTTGGCACATCGGGGGAACACTGAAGCTTTCTTT,CSALAHRGNTEAFF,-,-,TRBV20-1,TRBJ1-1
TGTGCCAGCTCGGCAGGGCCCACCTACGAGCAGTACTTC,CASSAGPTYEQYF,-,-,TRBV9,TRBJ2-7
TGTGCCAGCTCACTGGAGGGGGGAGAGCAGTTCTTC,CASSLEGGEQFF,-,-,TRBV18,TRBJ2-1
TGCAGTGCTATAAAAGGCGGCGTAGGCCCCTACAATGAGCAGTTCTTC,CSAIKGGVGPYNEQFF,-,-,TRBV20-1,TRBJ2-1
TGTGCCAGCAGCTACGCAGGACTTGCTGTGACCCAGTACTTC,CASSYAGLAVTQYF,-,-,TRBV6-2/TRBV6-3,TRBJ2-5
TGCGCCAGCACCGGGGGGACAGGGGACAATGAGCAGTTCTTC,CASTGGTGDNEQFF,-,TRBD1,TRBV5-1,TRBJ2-1
TGTGCCAGCAGCCCCAACTGGGACGGGGGGAATGAGCAGTTCTTC,CASSPNWDGGNEQFF,-,TRBD2,TRBV9,TRBJ2-1
TGTGCCAGTAGTTCTCGCCCCTCGGATACGCAGTATTTT,CASSSRPSDTQYF,-,-,TRBV19,TRBJ2-3
TGTGCCAGCAGCCCCCCGGGGGGCGCGCACGAGCAGTACTTC,CASSPPGGAHEQYF,-,-,TRBV7-9,TRBJ2-7
TGTGCCAGCAGCCAAGGTCGTTCCGGGGAGCTGTTTTTT,CASSQGRSGELFF,-,-,TRBV4-2,TRBJ2-2
TGTGCCAGCAGCTTAGGTGCCGCGCGGGAAGCCACAGATACGCAGTATTTT,CASSLGAAREATDTQYF,-,-,TRBV11-2,TRBJ2-3
TGTGCTAGTGGTTATACCGGGACAGGGGTCAATGAGCAGTTCTTC,CASGYTGTGVNEQFF,once,TRBD1,TRBV12-5,TRBJ2-1
TGCAGCGCCCTCCTTGGGGAAGCTTTCTTT,CSALLGEAFF,-,-,TRBV29-1,TRBJ1-1
TGTGCCAGCAGCCCTGATTGGAATGAGCAGTTCTTC,CASSPDWNEQFF,once,-,TRBV7-9,TRBJ2-1
TGTGCCAGCAGCGTAGGACCTTATAGCAATCAGCCCCAGCATTTT,CASSVGPYSNQPQHF,-,-,TRBV9,TRBJ1-5
TGTGCCAACAACCCTACGGGGGCCGCGGGCTACACCTTC,CANNPTGAAGYTF,-,-,TRBV10-3,TRBJ1-2
TGCAGTGCTAATGAGGAGCGGGTGTACACAGATACGCAGTATTTT,CSANEERVYTDTQYF,once,-,TRBV20-1,TRBJ2-3
TGCAGCGTTGGGGGGCCAGGCGGGGAGCTGTTTTTT,CSVGGPGGELFF,-,-,TRBV29-1,TRBJ2-2
TGTGCCAGCAGTTCCCCGCAGACTAGCGGGGCCCCTTGGGAGCAGTTCTTC,CASSSPQTSGAPWEQFF,-,TRBD2,TRBV6-5,TRBJ2-1
TGTGCCAGCAGCTTAGACCTGTCCGGGACAGGGGACTATGAGCAGTTCTTC,CASSLDLSGTGDYEQFF,-,TRBD1,TRBV7-9,TRBJ2-1
TGTGCCACTGCCGGGGACAGGAGAAACTATGGCTACACCTTC,CATAGDRRNYGYTF,-,TRBD1,TRBV12-3/TRBV12-4,TRBJ1-2
TGTGCCAGTACCTTTAGCGGGGGTAATTACAATGAGCAGTTCTTC,CASTFSGGNYNEQFF,-,TRBD2,TRBV19,TRBJ2-1
TGTGCCAGCAGTTTGGCGACGACAGGGAGCACAGATACGCAGTATTTT,CASSLATTGSTDTQYF,-,TRBD1,TRBV27,TRBJ2-3
TGTGCCAGCAGCACGGGGAACACAGCTTTCTTT,CASSTGNTAFF,-,-,TRBV25-1,TRBJ1-1
TGTGCCAGTAGTATAGAGTCTCGGAGCTATGGCTACACCTTC,CASSIESRSYGYTF,-,-,TRBV19,TRBJ1-2
TGTGCCAGCAGCTTATTAGGGACTAGCGACACAGATACGCAGTATTTT,CASSLLGTSDTDTQYF,-,TRBD2,TRBV7-8,TRBJ2-3
TGTGCCAGCAGCCAAGATAATGTACGGAAGACCCAAGAGACCCAGTACTTC,CASSQDNVRKTQETQYF,-,-,TRBV14,TRBJ2-5
TGTGCCAGCAGCGTTGGATCCAACTCACCCCTCCACTTT,CASSVGSNSPLHF,few,-,TRBV9,TRBJ1-6